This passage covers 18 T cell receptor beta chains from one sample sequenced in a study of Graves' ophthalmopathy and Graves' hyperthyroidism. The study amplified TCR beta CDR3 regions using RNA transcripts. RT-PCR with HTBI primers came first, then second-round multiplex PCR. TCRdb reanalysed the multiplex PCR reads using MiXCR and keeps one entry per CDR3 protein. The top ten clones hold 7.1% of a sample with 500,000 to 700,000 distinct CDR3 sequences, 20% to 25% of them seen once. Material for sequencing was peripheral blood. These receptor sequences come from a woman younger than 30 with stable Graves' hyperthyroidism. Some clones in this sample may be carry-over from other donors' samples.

DNA of the CDR3: TGTGCCAGCAGATCCCGGGACAGGGGGGAAGCTTTCTTT. Residues: CASRSRDRGEAFF. This rearrangement joins TRBV12-3 or TRBV12-4 to TRBJ1-1; 11 bases are shared with TRBD1. Unmatched junction bases numbered 5, after V lost 6 bases and J lost 8 bases. The CDR3 consists of 13 residues.

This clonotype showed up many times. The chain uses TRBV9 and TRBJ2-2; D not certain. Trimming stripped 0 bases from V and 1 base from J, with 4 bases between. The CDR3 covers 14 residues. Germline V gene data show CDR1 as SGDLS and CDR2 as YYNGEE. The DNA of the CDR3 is TGTGCCAGCAGCGTAGCGGGGAACACCGGGGAGCTGTTTTTT. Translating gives CASSVAGNTGELFF.

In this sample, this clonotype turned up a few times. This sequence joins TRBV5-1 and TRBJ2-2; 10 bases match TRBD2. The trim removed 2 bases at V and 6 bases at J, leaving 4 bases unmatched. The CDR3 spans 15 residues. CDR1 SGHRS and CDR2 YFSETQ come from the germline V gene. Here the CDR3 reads CASSFSGLAAGELFF. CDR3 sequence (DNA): TGCGCCAGCAGCTTCTCCGGACTAGCGGCCGGGGAGCTGTTTTTT. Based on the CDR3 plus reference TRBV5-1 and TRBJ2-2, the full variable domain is KAGVTQTPRYLIKTRGQQVTLSCSPISGHRSVSWYQQTPGQGLQFLFEYFSETQRNKGNFPGRFSGRQFSNSRSEMNVSTLELGDSALYLCASSFSGLAAGELFFGEGSRLTVL.

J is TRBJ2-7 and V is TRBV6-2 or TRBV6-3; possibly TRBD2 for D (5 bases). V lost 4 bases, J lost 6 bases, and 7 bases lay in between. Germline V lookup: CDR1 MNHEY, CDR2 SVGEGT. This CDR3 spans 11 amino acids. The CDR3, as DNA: TGTGCCAGCAGTTCCGGGGTCGAGCAGTACTTC. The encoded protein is CASSSGVEQYF.

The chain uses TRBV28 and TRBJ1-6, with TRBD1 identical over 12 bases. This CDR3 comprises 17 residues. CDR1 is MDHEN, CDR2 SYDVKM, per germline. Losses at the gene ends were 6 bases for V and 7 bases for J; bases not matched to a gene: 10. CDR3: CASSRPGQGARNSPLHF. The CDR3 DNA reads TGTGCCAGCAGCCGACCGGGACAGGGGGCGCGGAATTCACCCCTCCACTTT.

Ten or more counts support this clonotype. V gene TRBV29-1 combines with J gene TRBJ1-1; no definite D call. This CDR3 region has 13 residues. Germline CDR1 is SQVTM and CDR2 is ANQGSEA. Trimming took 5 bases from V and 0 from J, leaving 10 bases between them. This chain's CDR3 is CSVRDRLNTEAFF. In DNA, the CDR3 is TGCAGCGTTCGAGACCGATTGAACACTGAAGCTTTCTTT.

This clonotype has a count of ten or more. CDR3 coding DNA: TGTGCCAGCAGCGATAGGACAGGGGGCATCACTGAAGCTTTCTTT. Its translation: CASSDRTGGITEAFF. This chain connects TRBV7-6 to TRBJ1-1; 11 bases fit TRBD1. V lost 5 bases, J lost 4 bases, and 6 bases stayed unmatched. Looked up from germline, CDR1 is SGHVS and CDR2 is FNYEAQ. This CDR3 is 15 amino acids long.

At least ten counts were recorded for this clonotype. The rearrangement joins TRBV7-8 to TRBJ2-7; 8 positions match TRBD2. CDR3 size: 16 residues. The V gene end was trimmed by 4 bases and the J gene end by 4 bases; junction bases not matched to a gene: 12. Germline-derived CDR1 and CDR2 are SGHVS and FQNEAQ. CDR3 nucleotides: TGTGCCAGCAGCTCGACAGCGGGAGCCGGAACATACGAGCAGTACTTC. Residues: CASSSTAGAGTYEQYF. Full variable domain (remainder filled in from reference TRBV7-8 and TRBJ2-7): GAGVSQSPRYKVAKRGQDVALRCDPISGHVSLFWYQQALGQGPEFLTYFQNEAQLDKSGLPSDRFFAERPEGSVSTLKIQRTQQEDSAVYLCASSSTAGAGTYEQYFGPGTRLTVT.

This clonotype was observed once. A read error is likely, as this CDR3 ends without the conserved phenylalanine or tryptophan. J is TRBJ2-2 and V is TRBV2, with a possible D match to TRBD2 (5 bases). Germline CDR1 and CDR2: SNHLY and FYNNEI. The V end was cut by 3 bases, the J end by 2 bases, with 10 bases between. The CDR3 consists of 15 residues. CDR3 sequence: CASSDRGFNTGELFL. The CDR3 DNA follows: TGTGCCAGCAGTGATCGGGGTTTTAACACCGGGGAGCTGTTTTTG.

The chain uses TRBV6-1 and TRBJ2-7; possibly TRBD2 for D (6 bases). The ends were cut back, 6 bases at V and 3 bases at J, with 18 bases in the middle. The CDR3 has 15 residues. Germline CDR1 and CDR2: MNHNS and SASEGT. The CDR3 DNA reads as TGTGCCAGCAGGGGCGTGCGTGGGGGGTTCTACGAGCAGTACTTC. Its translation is CASRGVRGGFYEQYF.

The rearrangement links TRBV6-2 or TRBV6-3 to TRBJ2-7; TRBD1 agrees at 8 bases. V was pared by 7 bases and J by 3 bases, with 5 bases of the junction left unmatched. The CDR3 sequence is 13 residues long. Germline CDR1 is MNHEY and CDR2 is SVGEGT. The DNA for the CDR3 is TGTGCCAGCAAGACAGGGGAGATCTACGAGCAGTACTTC. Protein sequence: CASKTGEIYEQYF.

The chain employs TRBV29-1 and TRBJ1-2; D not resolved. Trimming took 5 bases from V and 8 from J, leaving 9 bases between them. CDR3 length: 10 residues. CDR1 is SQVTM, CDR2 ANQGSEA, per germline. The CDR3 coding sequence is TGCAGCGTTAACGACGGCGGCTACACCTTC. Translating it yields CSVNDGGYTF.

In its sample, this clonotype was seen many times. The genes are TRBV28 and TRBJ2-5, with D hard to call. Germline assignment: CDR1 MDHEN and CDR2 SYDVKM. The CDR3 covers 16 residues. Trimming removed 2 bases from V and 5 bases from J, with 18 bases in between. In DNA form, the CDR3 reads TGTGCCAGCAGTTTAGCCGACGACATCCCGAGGGAGACCCAGTACTTC. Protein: CASSLADDIPRETQYF.

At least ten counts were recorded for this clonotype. The CDR3 loop is CASSHPSRDRGSPQHF. The DNA of the CDR3 is TGCGCCAGCAGCCATCCCTCTAGGGACAGGGGTTCACCCCAGCATTTT. The chain links TRBV4-1 to TRBJ1-5; 10 bases line up with TRBD1. There are 16 residues in the CDR3. Germline V gives CDR1 MGHRA, CDR2 YSYEKL. V lost 3 bases to trimming and J lost 10 bases; unmatched junction nucleotides: 12.

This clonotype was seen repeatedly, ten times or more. The CDR3 sequence is CASSPTGGETQYF. CDR3 DNA sequence: TGTGCCAGCAGCCCGACAGGGGGAGAGACCCAGTACTTC. The V gene is TRBV7-8, the J gene TRBJ2-5; 9 positions match TRBD1. This CDR3 region has 13 residues. Germline assignment: CDR1 SGHVS and CDR2 FQNEAQ. V shed 5 bases and J 4 bases; nucleotides not matched to a gene: 2. Variable domain in full (rest from reference TRBV7-8 and TRBJ2-5): GAGVSQSPRYKVAKRGQDVALRCDPISGHVSLFWYQQALGQGPEFLTYFQNEAQLDKSGLPSDRFFAERPEGSVSTLKIQRTQQEDSAVYLCASSPTGGETQYFGPGTRLLVL.

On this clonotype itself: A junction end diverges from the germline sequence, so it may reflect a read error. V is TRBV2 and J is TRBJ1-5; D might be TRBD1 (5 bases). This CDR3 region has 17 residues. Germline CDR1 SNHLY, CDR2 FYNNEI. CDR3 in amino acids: CASRPGRSFLGNQPQHF. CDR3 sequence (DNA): TGTGCCAGCAGGCCGGGACGTTCCTTCCTTGGCAATCAGCCTCAGCATTTT.

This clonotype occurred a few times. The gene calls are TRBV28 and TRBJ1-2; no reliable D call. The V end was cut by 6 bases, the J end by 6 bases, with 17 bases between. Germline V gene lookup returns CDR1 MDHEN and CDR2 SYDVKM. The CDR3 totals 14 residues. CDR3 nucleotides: TGTGCCAGCAGCCACCAAGTGCCTTGCCATGGCTACACCTTC. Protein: CASSHQVPCHGYTF.

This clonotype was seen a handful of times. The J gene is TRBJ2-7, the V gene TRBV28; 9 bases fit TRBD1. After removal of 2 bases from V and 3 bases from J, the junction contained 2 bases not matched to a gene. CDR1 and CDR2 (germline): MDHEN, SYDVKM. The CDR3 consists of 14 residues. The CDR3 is CASSLQDRGYEQYF. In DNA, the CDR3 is TGTGCCAGCAGTTTACAGGACAGGGGCTACGAGCAGTACTTC.